The rows below give T cell receptor beta chains drawn from one sample of a study of regulatory T cells in long-lasting Graves disease. TCRdb reprocessed the multiplex PCR reads with MiXCR, giving one entry per CDR3 protein. The sample holds hundreds of thousands of distinct CDR3 sequences, 20% to 25% seen once. Source: peripheral blood mononuclear cells (PBMCs), taken when the disease was refractory, from a patient treated with antithyroid drugs. The receptors were gathered from a female donor with Graves disease. Both conserved end residues are part of each CDR3. A D gene is named only where the DNA matches it firmly. Rows give clone size only sometimes, using once, few, many, or a class for an expanded clone.

TRBD1	16	.	TRBV12-3/TRBV12-4	TRBJ1-2	TGTGCCAGTACACTGACAGGGGCGGGGAGGAACTACGACTACACCTTC	CASTLTGAGRNYDYTF
.	14	many	TRBV10-1	TRBJ2-7	TGCGCCAGCAGTGAGTCCTTCTTTGACTACGAGCAGTACTTC	CASSESFFDYEQYF
.	17	few	TRBV25-1	TRBJ1-5	TGTGCCAGCAGTGAATGGGCACCCTGGCACCGGAGTCAGCCCCAGCATTTT	CASSEWAPWHRSQPQHF
.	14	few	TRBV9	TRBJ1-5	TGTGCCAGCAGCGCGCAGGGTACGGACCAGCCCCAGCATTTT	CASSAQGTDQPQHF
TRBD2	18	.	TRBV28	TRBJ2-1	TGTGCCGGCAGTTCCCCCAGACTAGCGGGAGGATACTACAATGAGCAGTTCTTC	CAGSSPRLAGGYYNEQFF
.	13	.	TRBV6-2/TRBV6-3	TRBJ1-2	TGTGCCAGCAGTTACAACCTTAACTATGGCTACACCTTC	CASSYNLNYGYTF
.	13	.	TRBV20-1	TRBJ2-5	TGCAGTGCTAGCAGACAGATCCAAGAGACCCAGTACTTC	CSASRQIQETQYF
.	16	many	TRBV12-3/TRBV12-4	TRBJ2-7	TGTGCCAGCAGTCGGGGGCGACTGCCGAGCTCCTACGAGCAGTACTTC	CASSRGRLPSSYEQYF
.	14	.	TRBV7-9	TRBJ2-5	TGTGCCAGCAGCTTAAAGAATCCACAAGAGACCCAGTACTTC	CASSLKNPQETQYF
.	13	few	TRBV9	TRBJ1-1	TGTGCCAGCAGCGTAGACCCGACACCGGAAGCTTTCTTT	CASSVDPTPEAFF
.	12	few	TRBV6-5	TRBJ2-2	TGTGCCAGCAGTTTATCAGTGGGGGAGCTGTTTTTT	CASSLSVGELFF
TRBD2	16	many	TRBV28	TRBJ2-5	TGTGCCAGCAGGGAGGGGCTAGCGGGAAGCTTTCAGACCCAGTACTTC	CASREGLAGSFQTQYF
.	15	many	TRBV28	TRBJ2-7	TGTGCCAGCAGTACCTGGCGTCAGGGCAGCGACGAGCAGTACTTC	CASSTWRQGSDEQYF
.	13	.	TRBV2	TRBJ2-1	TGTGCCAGCACCGACACTCTCCTCAATGAGCAGTTCTTC	CASTDTLLNEQFF
TRBD1	15	.	TRBV10-2	TRBJ1-6	TGCGCCAGCAGGGCAAAGACAGGGGATGGATCACCCCTCCACTTT	CASRAKTGDGSPLHF
.	13	many	TRBV6-9	TRBJ2-7	TGTGCCAGCAGTTACGGCGGGATGGGTGAGCAGTACTTC	CASSYGGMGEQYF
.	15	.	TRBV30	TRBJ2-3	TGTGCCTGGAGTGAAGGGGCGTCTAGCACAGATACGCAGTATTTT	CAWSEGASSTDTQYF
.	15	.	TRBV4-1	TRBJ2-5	TGCGCCAGCAGCCCCCAAGGGGCAGGGGAAGAGACCCAGTACTTC	CASSPQGAGEETQYF
TRBD1	14	.	TRBV12-3/TRBV12-4	TRBJ1-3	TGTGCCAGCAGCGGCGAGGGACAGGGAAACACCATATATTTT	CASSGEGQGNTIYF
.	15	many	TRBV3-1	TRBJ1-1	TGTGCCAGCAGCCAATCAGAGGGGCAGGGTGCTGAAGCTTTCTTT	CASSQSEGQGAEAFF
.	13	.	TRBV27	TRBJ2-3	TGTGCCAGCAGTCTCATCGGAACAGATACGCAGTATTTT	CASSLIGTDTQYF
TRBD2	16	few	TRBV7-3	TRBJ2-3	TGTGCCAGCAGCAAGGGGACTAGCGGGAGTACAGATACGCAGTATTTT	CASSKGTSGSTDTQYF
TRBD1	13	few	TRBV20-1	TRBJ1-2	TGCAGTGCTGGAGAACAGGGGGTGTATGGCTACACCTTC	CSAGEQGVYGYTF
TRBD2	16	few	TRBV20-1	TRBJ2-7	TGCAGTGCTAGAGAAACTTCGGCGGGAGTTAACTACGAGCAGTACTTC	CSARETSAGVNYEQYF
.	13	.	TRBV15	TRBJ1-5	TGTGCCACCAGCAGTGGGACGGATCAGCCCCAGCATTTT	CATSSGTDQPQHF
TRBD2	15	many	TRBV2	TRBJ2-1	TGTGCCAGCAGTGACTCAAGACTAGCACCCAATGAGCAGTTCTTC	CASSDSRLAPNEQFF